Listed here are 9 T cell receptor beta chains from one sample, sequenced in a study of cytomegalovirus exposure and HLA in healthy donors. The primer mix had 60 Vbeta and 13 Jbeta primers. Measured with immunoSEQ multiplex PCR; TCRdb has only the in-frame clones, and not every one. The sample includes 80,000 or so clones, approximately 80% of them seen just once. The specimen sequenced was PBMCs. These TCRs come from a man aged 35 to 55 in good health and CMV-seronegative.

The chain has TRBV5-1 and TRBJ2-5; a possible D gene is TRBD2 (6 bases). The better agreement between TRBJ2-7 and the DNA end casts doubt on the J call. Per the germline V gene, CDR1 is SGHRS and CDR2 is YFSETQ. The CDR3 contains 15 residues. The CDR3, as DNA: TGCGCCAGCAGTCCAGACTGGACTACCTCCTACGAGCAGTACTTC. Encoded protein: CASSPDWTTSYEQYF.

The V call is TRBV6-5, the J call TRBJ1-1; D is unclear. This CDR3 has 12 amino acids. CDR1 and CDR2 (germline): MNHEY, SVGAGI. The V gene lost 1 base and the J gene lost 6 bases, with 6 bases spanning the gap. The CDR3 DNA is TGTGCCAGCAGTTACTTCGGTCCTGAAGCTTTCTTT. It yields the protein CASSYFGPEAFF.

The chain has TRBV6-5 and TRBJ1-2; D is unresolved. The CDR3 sequence is 11 residues long. Germline V gene sequence: CDR1 MNHEY, CDR2 SVGAGI. Trimming took 2 bases from V and 7 from J, leaving 5 bases between them. CDR3 region: CASSYRGGYTF. The CDR3 coding sequence is TGTGCCAGCAGTTACAGAGGTGGCTACACCTTC.

V usage is TRBV12-5 and J usage is TRBJ2-4; 7 bases fit TRBD1. V lost 5 bases, J lost 8 bases, and 6 bases stayed unmatched. The CDR3 has 13 residues. Looked up from germline, CDR1 is LGHNT and CDR2 is FRNRAP. The DNA of the CDR3 is TGTGCTAGTGGTCCACCAGACAGGGACATTCAGTACTTC. Amino acids: CASGPPDRDIQYF. Full variable domain (outside the CDR3, taken from reference TRBV12-5 and TRBJ2-4): DARVTQTPRHKVTEMGQEVTMRCQPILGHNTVFWYRQTMMQGLELLAYFRNRAPLDDSGMPKDRFSAEMPDATLATLKIQPSEPRDSAVYFCASGPPDRDIQYFGAGTRLSVL.

This clone was counted a single time. The rearrangement joins TRBV11-2 to TRBJ2-3; 11 nucleotides agree with TRBD2. This CDR3 comprises 16 residues. Germline-derived CDR1 and CDR2 are SGHAT and FQNNGV. With 3 bases clipped from V and 4 bases from J, the junction kept 6 bases outside the gene matches. CDR3 DNA: TGTGCCAGCAGCTTCCTTAGCGGGGGGGCCCCAGATACGCAGTATTTT. This encodes CASSFLSGGAPDTQYF. The full variable domain, its missing parts supplied by reference TRBV11-2 and TRBJ2-3, is EAGVAQSPRYKIIEKRQSVAFWCNPISGHATLYWYQQILGQGPKLLIQFQNNGVVDDSQLPKDRFSAERLKGVDSTLKIQPAKLEDSAVYLCASSFLSGGAPDTQYFGPGTRLTVL.

A few counts support this clone. The chain has TRBV5-6 and TRBJ1-1; 11 bases agree with TRBD1. The CDR3 has 13 residues. Trimming took 7 bases from V and 5 from J; bases not matched to a gene: 4. The germline CDR1 and CDR2 sequences are SGHDT and YYEEEE. The CDR3 nucleotides are TGTGCCAGCCGGGACAGGGGGTGGACTGAAGCTTTCTTT. It codes for CASRDRGWTEAFF.

V gene TRBV18 combines with J gene TRBJ2-7, with D tentatively TRBD1 (6 bases). Trimming pared 0 bases from V and 2 bases from J, leaving 11 bases between. Germline values: CDR1 KGHSH, CDR2 LQKENI. The CDR3 loop spans 15 amino acids. The chain's CDR3 is CASSPPGAATYEQYF. The CDR3 coding sequence is TGTGCCAGCTCACCACCGGGGGCCGCAACCTACGAGCAGTACTTC.

The chain is built from TRBV5-1 and TRBJ2-1; 7 nucleotides agree with TRBD1. This CDR3 comprises 16 residues. Germline assignment: CDR1 SGHRS and CDR2 YFSETQ. Trimming took 4 bases from V and 0 from J; bases not matched to a gene: 7. As DNA, the CDR3 is TGCGCCAGCAGCACCAACAGGGGTTCCTCCTACAATGAGCAGTTCTTC. Protein product: CASSTNRGSSYNEQFF.

Comments on this clone: One end of the junction does not line up with germline, which may come from a read error. Other DNA sequences within the sample encode an identical CDR3. The V call is TRBV6-5, the J call TRBJ2-3; TRBD2 is a possible D gene (6 bases). The germline CDR1 and CDR2 sequences are MNHEY and SVGAGI. This CDR3 region has 14 residues. CDR3 sequence reads: CASSYAGRTDTQYF. The DNA of the CDR3 is TGTGCCAGCAGTTACGCGGGACGCACAGATACGCAGTACTTT.